The subject of this entry is one TCR beta chain. The germline V gene encodes CDR1 MDHEN and CDR2 SYDVKM. V lost 6 bases and J 5 bases, leaving 4 bases between the germline ends. The CDR3 runs 10 residues. The data are from a study of shared clonotypes between healthy human individuals. About the research overall: Three CD4 naive, three CD4 memory, two CD8 naive and one CD8 memory plate were used per donor.

TCRdb's table, derived via immunoSEQ multiplex PCR, lists solely in-frame clones and lacks some. Of about 600,000 clones in the sample, more than 95% are singletons; the top ten hold 0.057%. The receptor was derived from a woman aged 25-40 years in good health. Sequenced: naive CD4+ T cells sorted from blood. Subset: CD45RA+ positively selected. V usage is TRBV28 and J usage is TRBJ1-2; D is unresolved. The CDR3 sequence: CASSLYGYTF. The CDR3 DNA is TGTGCCAGCAGCCTTTATGGCTACACCTTC.